The 2 T cell receptor beta chains in this list originate from one sample, sequenced in a study of cytomegalovirus exposure and HLA in healthy donors. Use of 60 Vbeta and 13 Jbeta primers characterized the PCR. Only in-frame clones appear in the TCRdb table, and some are missing; sequencing was by immunoSEQ multiplex PCR. The table shows over 150,000 clones, with just over 75% occurring only once. Source material: PBMCs. The receptor set was obtained from a woman between 25 and 40 years old in good health and CMV-seropositive.

CDR3: CSVEGLAGGNSYNEQFF. Written as DNA, the CDR3 is TGCAGCGTTGAGGGACTAGCGGGAGGGAACTCCTACAATGAGCAGTTCTTC. The chain employs TRBV29-1 and TRBJ2-1, with 16 bases matching TRBD2. J lost 0 bases, V lost 3 bases, and 2 bases had no gene match. The CDR3 loop spans 17 amino acids. CDR1 is SQVTM and CDR2 is ANQGSEA in the germline V gene.

The chain has TRBV5-5 and TRBJ2-2, with TRBD2 matching over 7 bases. The CDR3 is made up of 17 amino acids. Per the germline V gene, CDR1 is SGHKS and CDR2 is YYEKEE (reference sequence). V shed 4 bases, J shed 1 base, and the junction held 10 bases outside the gene matches. The CDR3 loop is CASSRSGGSGNTGELFF. The CDR3 nucleotides are TGTGCCAGCAGCCGCTCGGGGGGTTCAGGGAACACCGGGGAGCTGTTTTTT.